The 11 T cell receptor beta chains below all came from one sample that was sequenced in a study of vaccination effects on CD4 cells after COVID-19. Their recognized antigens are unknown. Before sequencing took place, the ViraFEST assay used viral peptide pools to expand antigen-specific CD4+ T cells. Isolation of CD4+ T cells took place after about 10 days of culture. Participants were given two doses of BNT162b2 or mRNA-1273 vaccine. The method was immunoSEQ multiplex PCR; TCRdb's version includes in-frame clones alone and lacks a portion of them. Of almost 70,000 clones listed, around 74% are singletons. This specimen was CD4+ T cells from PBMCs cultured with HCoV-229E spike peptides, taken after COVID-19 vaccination. The receptors come from a human donor who received a COVID-19 vaccine.

V is TRBV19 and J is TRBJ1-1; D uncertain. The CDR3 covers 13 residues. V was shortened by 7 bases and J by 3 bases, with 12 bases between the two germline ends. The germline gives CDR1 LNHDA, CDR2 SQIVND (reference sequence). CDR3 residues: CASTRQLDTEAFF. In DNA, the CDR3 is TGTGCCAGTACCCGGCAGCTCGACACTGAAGCTTTCTTT.

In its sample, this clone was seen a few times. This chain uses TRBV19 with TRBJ1-5; 10 bases agree with TRBD1. The CDR3 length is 18 residues. From germline, CDR1 is LNHDA and CDR2 SQIVND (reference sequence). V was pared by 7 bases and J by 2 bases, with 14 bases of the junction left unmatched. CDR3 DNA: TGTGCCAGTACCAAACCGACCGGGACAGGGGTCGGCAATCAGCCCCAGCATTTT. This gives the protein CASTKPTGTGVGNQPQHF.

This rearrangement joins TRBV13 to TRBJ1-4, with TRBD1 as a possible D gene (6 bases). Germline lookup yields CDR1 PRHDT and CDR2 FYEKMQ (reference sequence). V was trimmed by 2 bases and J by 5 bases, leaving 6 bases between them. CDR3 size: 13 residues. CDR3 in DNA: TGTGCCAGCAGCTTAAGGGGGAATGAAAAACTGTTTTTT. It yields the protein CASSLRGNEKLFF.

This clone was recorded only once. The chain links TRBV30 to TRBJ2-1; D possibly corresponds to TRBD1 (6 bases). CDR1 GTSNPN and CDR2 SVGIG come from the germline V gene (reference sequence). CDR3 length equals 12 residues. Trimming removed 5 bases from V and 6 bases from J, with 11 bases in between. CDR3: CAWALQGNEQFF. The CDR3, as DNA: TGTGCCTGGGCATTACAGGGCAATGAGCAGTTCTTC.

V and J are TRBV19 and TRBJ1-5, with D unclear. Germline V gene lookup returns CDR1 LNHDA and CDR2 SQIVND (reference sequence). Trimming left V 4 bases short and J 5 bases short, with 9 bases between. This CDR3 has 13 amino acids. CDR3 DNA sequence: TGTGCCAGTAGTAATGGTTGGGATCAGCCCCAGCATTTT. Translation gives CASSNGWDQPQHF.

J is TRBJ1-3 and V is TRBV7-9; D unresolved. The CDR3 consists of 14 residues. CDR1 and CDR2 from the germline V gene are SEHNR and FQNEAQ (reference sequence). The V end was cut by 3 bases, the J end by 2 bases, with 8 bases between. CDR3 DNA: TGTGCCAGCAGCTTCGGAGGTACTGGAAACACCATATATTTT. It yields the protein CASSFGGTGNTIYF. Full variable domain (outside the CDR3, taken from reference TRBV7-9 and TRBJ1-3): DTGVSQNPRHKITKRGQNVTFRCDPISEHNRLYWYRQTLGQGPEFLTYFQNEAQLEKSRLLSDRFSAERPKGSFSTLEIQRTEQGDSAMYLCASSFGGTGNTIYFGEGSWLTVV.

V and J are TRBV6-4 and TRBJ1-4; D is unclear. This CDR3 region has 15 residues. Germline CDR1 and CDR2: MRHNA and SNTAGT. V was cut by 4 bases and J by 5 bases, with 14 bases left in between. CDR3 bases: TGTGCCAGCAGTGCGGGTACGGCACGAAATGAAAAACTGTTTTTT. It translates to CASSAGTARNEKLFF.

The rearrangement uses TRBV6-2 or TRBV6-3 and TRBJ1-5; possible D gene TRBD1, 6 bases. V lost 0 bases and J lost 4, with 7 bases in between. CDR1 and CDR2 (germline): MNHEY, SVGEGT. This CDR3 comprises 14 residues. CDR3 nucleotide sequence: TGTGCCAGCAGTTACTCAGACAGGAATCAGCCCCAGCATTTT. This translates into CASSYSDRNQPQHF.

This clone was observed a handful of times. V gene TRBV5-6 combines with J gene TRBJ2-7; 7 positions match TRBD1. The junction had 4 bases not matched to a gene; V was cut back by 1 base and J by 6 bases. This CDR3 contains 13 residues. Germline CDR1 and CDR2: SGHDT and YYEEEE. CDR3 nucleotide sequence: TGTGCCAGCAGCTTGTTTTCAGGGGGCGAGCAGTACGTC. Translation: CASSLFSGGEQYV.

The table lists this clone with a count of one. This chain connects TRBV27 to TRBJ1-6; tentatively, D is TRBD1 (5 bases). Germline V CDR1 and CDR2: MNHEY, SMNVEV (reference sequence). Between the trimmed V and J ends, which lost 0 bases and 7 bases, there was a span of 10 bases. The CDR3 runs 15 residues. CDR3 protein: CASSLSRDGNSPLHF. DNA for the CDR3: TGTGCCAGCAGTTTATCGAGGGACGGCAATTCACCCCTCCACTTT.

The chain has TRBV2 and TRBJ2-1; 8 bases map to TRBD2. The CDR3 contains 14 residues. V was pared by 7 bases and J by 7 bases, with 9 bases of the junction left unmatched. Germline V gene data show CDR1 as SNHLY and CDR2 as FYNNEI. The CDR3, as DNA: TGTGCCAGCACAAAAGGCGGGGGGTATAATGAGCAGTTCTTC. Encoded protein: CASTKGGGYNEQFF.